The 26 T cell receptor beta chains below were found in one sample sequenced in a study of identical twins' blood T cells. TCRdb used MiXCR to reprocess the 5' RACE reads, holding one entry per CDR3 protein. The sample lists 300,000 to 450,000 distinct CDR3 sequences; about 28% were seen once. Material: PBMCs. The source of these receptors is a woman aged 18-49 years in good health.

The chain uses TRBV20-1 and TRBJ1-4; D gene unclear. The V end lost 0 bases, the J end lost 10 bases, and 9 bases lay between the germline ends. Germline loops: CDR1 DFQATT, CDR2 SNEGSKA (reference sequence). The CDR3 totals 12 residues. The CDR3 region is CSARDPTGKLFF. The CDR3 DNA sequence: TGCAGTGCTAGAGATCCGACTGGAAAACTGTTTTTT.

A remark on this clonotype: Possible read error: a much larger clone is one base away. For the CDR3, the DNA is TGTGCCAGCAGCTTAGCAGGGAATAACTATGGCTACACCTTC. Amino acid sequence: CASSLAGNNYGYTF. The V call is TRBV7-2, the J call TRBJ1-2; D uncertain. The CDR3 contains 14 residues. V was shortened by 0 bases and J by 1 base, with 6 bases between the two germline ends. CDR1 is SGHTA, CDR2 FQGNSA, per germline.

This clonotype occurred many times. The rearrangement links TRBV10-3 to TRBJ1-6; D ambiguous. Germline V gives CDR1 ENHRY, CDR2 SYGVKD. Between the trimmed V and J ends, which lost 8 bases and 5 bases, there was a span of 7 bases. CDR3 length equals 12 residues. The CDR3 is CAIGKHNSPLHF. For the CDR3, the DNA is TGTGCCATCGGGAAACATAATTCACCCCTCCACTTT.

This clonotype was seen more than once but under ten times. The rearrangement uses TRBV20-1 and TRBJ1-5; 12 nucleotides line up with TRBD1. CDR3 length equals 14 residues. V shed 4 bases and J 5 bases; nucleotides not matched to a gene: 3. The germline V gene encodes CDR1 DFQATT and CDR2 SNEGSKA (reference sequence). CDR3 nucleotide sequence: TGCAGTGCTATCGGGACAGGGGGCCATCAGCCCCAGCATTTT. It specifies CSAIGTGGHQPQHF.

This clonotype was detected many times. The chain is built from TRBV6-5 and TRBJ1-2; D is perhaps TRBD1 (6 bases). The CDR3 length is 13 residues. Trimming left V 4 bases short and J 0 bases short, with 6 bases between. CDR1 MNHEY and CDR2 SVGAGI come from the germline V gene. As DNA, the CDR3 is TGTGCCAGCAGTTGGACAGCTAACTATGGCTACACCTTC. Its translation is CASSWTANYGYTF.

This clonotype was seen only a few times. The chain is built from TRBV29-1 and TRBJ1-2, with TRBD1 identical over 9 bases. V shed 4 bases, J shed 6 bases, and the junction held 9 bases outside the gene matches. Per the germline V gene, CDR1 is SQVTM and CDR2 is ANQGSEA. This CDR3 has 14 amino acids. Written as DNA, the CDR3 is TGCAGCGTTGTAGTCGGGACAGGGAACGATGGCTACACCTTC. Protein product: CSVVVGTGNDGYTF.

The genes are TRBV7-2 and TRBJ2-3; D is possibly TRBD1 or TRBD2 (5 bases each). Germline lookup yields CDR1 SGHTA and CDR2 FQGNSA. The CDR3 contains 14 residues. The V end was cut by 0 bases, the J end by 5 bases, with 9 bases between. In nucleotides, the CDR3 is TGTGCCAGCAGCTTAGCCGGGACCCAAGATACGCAGTATTTT. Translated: CASSLAGTQDTQYF.

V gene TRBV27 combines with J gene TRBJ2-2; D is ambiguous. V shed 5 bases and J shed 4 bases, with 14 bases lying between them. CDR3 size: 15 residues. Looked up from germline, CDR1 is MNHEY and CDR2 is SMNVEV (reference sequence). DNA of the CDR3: TGTGCCAGCAGTGACCTGGCCTTGGGCACCGGGGAGCTGTTTTTT. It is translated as CASSDLALGTGELFF.

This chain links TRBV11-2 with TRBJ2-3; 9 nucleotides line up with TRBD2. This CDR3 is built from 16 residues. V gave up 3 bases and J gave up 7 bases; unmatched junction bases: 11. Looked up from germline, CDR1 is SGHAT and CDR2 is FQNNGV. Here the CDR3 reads CASSFGLAGEEYTQYF. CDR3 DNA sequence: TGTGCCAGCAGCTTTGGGTTAGCGGGAGAGGAATATACGCAGTATTTT.

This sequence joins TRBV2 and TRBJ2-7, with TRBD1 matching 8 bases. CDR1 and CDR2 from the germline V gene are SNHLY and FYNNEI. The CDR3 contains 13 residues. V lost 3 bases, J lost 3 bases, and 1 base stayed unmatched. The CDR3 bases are TGTGCCAGCAGTGACAGGGGGCGCTACGAGCAGTACTTC. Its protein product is CASSDRGRYEQYF.

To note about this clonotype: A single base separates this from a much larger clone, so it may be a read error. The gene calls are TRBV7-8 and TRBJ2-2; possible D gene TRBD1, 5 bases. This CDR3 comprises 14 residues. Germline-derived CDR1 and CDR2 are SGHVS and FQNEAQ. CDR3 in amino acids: CANSLTANTGELFF. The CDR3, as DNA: TGTGCCAACAGCTTGACAGCGAACACCGGGGAGCTGTTTTTT.

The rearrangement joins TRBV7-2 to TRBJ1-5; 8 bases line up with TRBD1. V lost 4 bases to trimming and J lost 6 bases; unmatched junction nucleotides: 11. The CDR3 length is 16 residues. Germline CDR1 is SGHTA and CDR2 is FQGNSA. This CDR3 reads CASSSLGQGGSQPQHF. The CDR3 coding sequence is TGTGCCAGCAGCTCATTAGGACAGGGTGGTAGTCAGCCCCAGCATTTT.

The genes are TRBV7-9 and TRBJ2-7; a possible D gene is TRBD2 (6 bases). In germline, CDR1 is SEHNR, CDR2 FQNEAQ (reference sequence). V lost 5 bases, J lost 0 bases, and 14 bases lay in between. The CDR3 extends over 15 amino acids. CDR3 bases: TGTGCCAGCAGCCCCTCAACCGGGAGCTCCTACGAGCAGTACTTC. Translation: CASSPSTGSSYEQYF.

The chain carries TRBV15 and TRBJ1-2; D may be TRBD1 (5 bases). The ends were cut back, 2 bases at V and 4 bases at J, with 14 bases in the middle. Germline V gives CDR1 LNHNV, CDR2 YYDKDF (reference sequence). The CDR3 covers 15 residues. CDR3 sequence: CATSRRIQETYGYTF. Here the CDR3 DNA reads TGTGCCACCAGCAGAAGGATACAGGAAACCTATGGCTACACCTTC.

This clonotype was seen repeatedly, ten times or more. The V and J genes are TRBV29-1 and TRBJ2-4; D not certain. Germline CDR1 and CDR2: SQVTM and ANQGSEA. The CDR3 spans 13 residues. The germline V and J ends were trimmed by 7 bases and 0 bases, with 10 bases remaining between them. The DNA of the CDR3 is TGCAGCGACCACAGCATAGCCAAAAACATTCAGTACTTC. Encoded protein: CSDHSIAKNIQYF.

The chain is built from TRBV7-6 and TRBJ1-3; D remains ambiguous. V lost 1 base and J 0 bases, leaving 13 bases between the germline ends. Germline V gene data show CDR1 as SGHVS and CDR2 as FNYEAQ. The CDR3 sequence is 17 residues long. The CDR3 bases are TGTGCCAGCAGCTTAGTCGTATGGGCGAGCTCTGGAAACACCATATATTTT. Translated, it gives CASSLVVWASSGNTIYF.

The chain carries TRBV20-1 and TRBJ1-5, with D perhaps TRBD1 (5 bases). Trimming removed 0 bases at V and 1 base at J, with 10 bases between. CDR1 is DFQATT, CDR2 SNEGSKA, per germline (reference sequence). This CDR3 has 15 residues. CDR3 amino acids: CSARDPRVSNQPQHF. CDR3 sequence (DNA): TGCAGTGCTAGAGATCCCAGGGTGAGCAATCAGCCCCAGCATTTT.

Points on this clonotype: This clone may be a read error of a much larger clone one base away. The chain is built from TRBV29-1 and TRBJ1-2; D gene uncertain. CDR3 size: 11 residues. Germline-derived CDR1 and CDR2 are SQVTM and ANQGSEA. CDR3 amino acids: CSIEESWGYTF. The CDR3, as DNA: TGCAGCATTGAAGAGAGTTGGGGCTACACCTTC.

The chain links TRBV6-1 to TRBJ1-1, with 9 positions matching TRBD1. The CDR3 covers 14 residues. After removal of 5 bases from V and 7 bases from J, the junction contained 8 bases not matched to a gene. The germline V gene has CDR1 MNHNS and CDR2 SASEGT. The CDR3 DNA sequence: TGTGCCAGCAGTTCGACAGGGGGGATAGGTGAAGCTTTCTTT. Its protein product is CASSSTGGIGEAFF.

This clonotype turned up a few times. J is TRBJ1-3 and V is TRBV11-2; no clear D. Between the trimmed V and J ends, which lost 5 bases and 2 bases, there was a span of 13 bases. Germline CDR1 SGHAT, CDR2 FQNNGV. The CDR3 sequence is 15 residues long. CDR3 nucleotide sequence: TGTGCCAGCAGCACAAGAGCCGCTACTGGAAACACCATATATTTT. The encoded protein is CASSTRAATGNTIYF.

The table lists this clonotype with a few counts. CDR3 region: CASSLMAQREKLFF. For the CDR3, the DNA is TGTGCCAGCAGCTTGATGGCCCAGCGGGAAAAACTGTTTTTT. This chain joins TRBV13 and TRBJ1-4, with no clear D. CDR1 PRHDT and CDR2 FYEKMQ come from the germline V gene (reference sequence). This CDR3 has 14 residues. V dropped 3 bases and J dropped 8 bases, with 13 bases sitting between them.

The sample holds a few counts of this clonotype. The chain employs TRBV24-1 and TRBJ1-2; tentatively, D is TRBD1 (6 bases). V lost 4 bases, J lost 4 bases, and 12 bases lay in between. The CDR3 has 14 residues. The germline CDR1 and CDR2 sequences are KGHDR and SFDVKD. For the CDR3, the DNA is TGTGCCACCAGTGAGCCGGACAGAAGCTATGGCTACACCTTC. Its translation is CATSEPDRSYGYTF.

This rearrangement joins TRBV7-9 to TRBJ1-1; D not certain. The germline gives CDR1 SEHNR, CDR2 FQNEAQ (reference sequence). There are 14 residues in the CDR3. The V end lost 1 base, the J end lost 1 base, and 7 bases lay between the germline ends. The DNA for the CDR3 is TGTGCCAGCAGCTTAGGAGAGAGGAACACTGAAGCTTTCTTT. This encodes CASSLGERNTEAFF. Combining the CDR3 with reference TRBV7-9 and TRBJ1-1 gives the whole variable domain DTGVSQNPRHKITKRGQNVTFRCDPISEHNRLYWYRQTLGQGPEFLTYFQNEAQLEKSRLLSDRFSAERPKGSFSTLEIQRTEQGDSAMYLCASSLGERNTEAFFGQGTRLTVV.

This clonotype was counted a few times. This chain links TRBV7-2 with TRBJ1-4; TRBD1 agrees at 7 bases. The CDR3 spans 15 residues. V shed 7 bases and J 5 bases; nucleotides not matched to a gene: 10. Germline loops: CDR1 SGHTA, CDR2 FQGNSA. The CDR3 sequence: CASKKGANPNEKLFF. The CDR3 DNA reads TGTGCCAGCAAGAAGGGGGCGAATCCCAATGAAAAACTGTTTTTT.

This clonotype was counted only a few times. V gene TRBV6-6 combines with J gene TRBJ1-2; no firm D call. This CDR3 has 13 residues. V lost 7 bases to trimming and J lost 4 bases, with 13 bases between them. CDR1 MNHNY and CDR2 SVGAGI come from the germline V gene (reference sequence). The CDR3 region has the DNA TGTGCCAGCACCTATGGAGACACCTATGGCTACACCTTC. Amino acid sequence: CASTYGDTYGYTF.

The CDR3 protein is CASSYSTGQLTNTGELFF. The CDR3 DNA sequence: TGTGCCAGCAGTTACTCGACGGGACAGCTAACGAACACCGGGGAGCTGTTTTTT. The chain is built from TRBV6-6 and TRBJ2-2; 7 bases fit TRBD1. Germline CDR1 and CDR2: MNHNY and SVGAGI (reference sequence). This CDR3 contains 18 residues. After removal of 0 bases from V and 0 bases from J, the junction contained 7 bases not matched to a gene.